The 31 T cell receptor beta chains reported below all come from one sample, sequenced in a study of technical replicates of blood from a few donors. Profiling relied on immunoSEQ multiplex PCR, and the TCRdb table lists in-frame clones only, not all of them. The top ten hold 2.5% to 4% of the sample, which has some 56,000 clones, roughly 95% seen once. The specimen sequenced was PBMCs. Receptor source: a human donor in good health. Some clones in this sample may be carry-over from other donors' samples.

The chain employs TRBV4-3 and TRBJ2-3; 12 positions match TRBD2. V shed 4 bases, J shed 4 bases, and the junction held 6 bases outside the gene matches. The CDR3 spans 16 residues. Germline V CDR1 and CDR2: LGHNA, YSLEER. The CDR3 protein is CASSPSGRAAADTQYF. CDR3 bases: TGCGCCAGCAGCCCTAGCGGGAGGGCCGCCGCAGATACGCAGTATTTT.

This chain links TRBV11-3 with TRBJ2-1; 9 nucleotides line up with TRBD2. Trimming took 3 bases from V and 7 from J; bases not matched to a gene: 4. There are 14 residues in the CDR3. CDR1 and CDR2 (germline): SGHNT, YENEEA. CDR3 bases: TGTGCCAGCAGCTTCGGCCTAGCGGGGAATGAGCAGTTCTTC. Translated, it gives CASSFGLAGNEQFF.

This CDR3 is CASGLGQGLSGANVLTF. The CDR3 DNA reads as TGTGCTAGTGGTCTCGGACAGGGCCTCTCTGGGGCCAACGTCCTGACTTTC. The chain is built from TRBV12-5 and TRBJ2-6; 8 nucleotides align to TRBD1. The length of the CDR3 is 17 residues. V trimming: 5 bases; J trimming: 0 bases; junction bases outside the gene matches: 6. CDR1 and CDR2 (germline): LGHNT, FRNRAP.

The V and J genes are TRBV19 and TRBJ1-2; D might be TRBD1 (5 bases). The CDR3 loop spans 17 amino acids. Germline V gives CDR1 LNHDA, CDR2 SQIVND (reference sequence). Trimming cost V 0 bases and J 4 bases, with 18 bases left between them. As DNA, the CDR3 is TGTGCCAGTAGTATAGATTCCAGGGATTATCGTCCCTATGGCTACACCTTC. Translated: CASSIDSRDYRPYGYTF.

By share, this clone ranks as medium-sized. The CDR3 here is CASSQFSAQGRSETQYF. In DNA form, the CDR3 reads TGTGCCAGCAGCCAATTTTCAGCACAGGGGCGCTCGGAGACCCAGTACTTC. This chain links TRBV16 with TRBJ2-5; 7 bases agree with TRBD1. The CDR3 has 17 residues. Germline lookup yields CDR1 KGHSY and CDR2 FQNENV. Unmatched junction bases numbered 13, after V lost 1 base and J lost 5 bases.

The chain recombines TRBV9 with TRBJ1-1; the match to TRBD1 covers 8 bases. Unmatched junction bases numbered 7, after V lost 1 base and J lost 2 bases. Germline CDR1 SGDLS, CDR2 YYNGEE. The CDR3 length is 16 residues. The CDR3 sequence is CASSVSTGGPNTEAFF. The CDR3 nucleotides are TGTGCCAGCAGCGTAAGTACAGGGGGGCCCAACACTGAAGCTTTCTTT.

The chain recombines TRBV20-1 with TRBJ2-3, with 7 bases identical to TRBD1. The CDR3 loop spans 11 amino acids. CDR1 DFQATT and CDR2 SNEGSKA come from the germline V gene (reference sequence). The CDR3 DNA sequence: TGCAGAAGACAGGGTCCAGATACGCAGTATTTT. Its translation is CRRQGPDTQYF.

The rearrangement joins TRBV18 to TRBJ1-1; 7 bases are shared with TRBD1. The CDR3 has 14 residues. Germline V lookup: CDR1 KGHSH, CDR2 LQKENI. V lost 3 bases to trimming and J lost 5 bases; unmatched junction nucleotides: 6. The CDR3 DNA sequence: TGTGCCAGCTCACCTCAGGGGGATGGAACTGAAGCTTTCTTT. This encodes CASSPQGDGTEAFF.

The chain is built from TRBV18 and TRBJ2-5; the match to TRBD1 covers 12 bases. V lost 4 bases, J lost 4 bases, and 4 bases stayed unmatched. CDR1 and CDR2 (germline): KGHSH, LQKENI. The CDR3 is 15 residues long. The CDR3 here is CASSLPGQGAETQYF. In DNA form, the CDR3 reads TGTGCCAGCTCACTTCCGGGACAGGGGGCAGAGACCCAGTACTTC.

The chain has TRBV7-3 and TRBJ2-1; D remains unclear. This CDR3 comprises 13 residues. V shed 2 bases and J shed 8 bases, with 10 bases lying between them. The germline V gene encodes CDR1 SGHTA and CDR2 FQGTGA. CDR3 loop: CASSLLEAHEQFF. Written as DNA, the CDR3 is TGTGCCAGCAGCTTACTAGAGGCCCATGAGCAGTTCTTC. Together with reference TRBV7-3 and TRBJ2-1, the CDR3 gives the full variable domain: GAGVSQTPSNKVTEKGKYVELRCDPISGHTALYWYRQSLGQGPEFLIYFQGTGAADDSGLPNDRFFAVRPEGSVSTLKIQRTERGDSAVYLCASSLLEAHEQFFGPGTRLTVL.

The chain combines TRBV13 with TRBJ2-1, with 9 bases that match TRBD1. Per the germline V gene, CDR1 is PRHDT and CDR2 is FYEKMQ (reference sequence). V lost 5 bases, J lost 9 bases, and 11 bases stayed unmatched. The CDR3 totals 15 residues. For the CDR3, the DNA is TGTGCCAGCAGCATTGAGGGACAGGGCACAAGTGAGCAGTTCTTC. It encodes CASSIEGQGTSEQFF.

V gene TRBV19 combines with J gene TRBJ1-5; TRBD1 aligns across 7 bases. This CDR3 region has 15 residues. Germline CDR1 reads LNHDA; CDR2 reads SQIVND (reference sequence). V shed 7 bases, J shed 0 bases, and the junction held 6 bases outside the gene matches. The CDR3 DNA reads as TGTGCCAGTAATAGGGACAGCTATAGCAATCAGCCCCAGCATTTT. Its translation: CASNRDSYSNQPQHF.

CDR3 nucleotide sequence: TGTGCCAGCAGCCTAAGCTCGCTAGCACATCCGCAGCAGTACTTC. Translating gives CASSLSSLAHPQQYF. The J gene is TRBJ2-7, the V gene TRBV7-2; possibly TRBD2 for D (5 bases). V was clipped by 5 bases and J by 8 bases, with 22 bases between them. CDR1 SGHTA and CDR2 FQGNSA come from the germline V gene. The length of the CDR3 is 15 residues.

J is TRBJ2-1 and V is TRBV12-5; 14 bases line up with TRBD2. CDR1 and CDR2 (germline): LGHNT, FRNRAP. The CDR3 runs to 18 residues. V shed 4 bases, J shed 2 bases, and the junction held 7 bases outside the gene matches. The CDR3 protein is CASGSPGLAGGPYNEQFF. CDR3 coding DNA: TGTGCTAGTGGTTCACCCGGACTAGCGGGAGGACCCTACAATGAGCAGTTCTTC.

The gene calls are TRBV20-1 and TRBJ2-1; a possible D gene is TRBD1 (6 bases). Germline V gene data show CDR1 as DFQATT and CDR2 as SNEGSKA (reference sequence). The CDR3 has 11 amino acids. The V gene lost 5 bases and the J gene lost 6 bases, with 8 bases spanning the gap. The CDR3 nucleotides read TGCAGTGCTCAGGGGCCCAATGAGCAGTTCTTC. Protein: CSAQGPNEQFF.

The J gene is TRBJ1-6, the V gene TRBV27; D not certain. Germline loops: CDR1 MNHEY, CDR2 SMNVEV (reference sequence). V lost 2 bases, J lost 8 bases, and 10 bases lay in between. The CDR3 has 14 amino acids. For the CDR3, the DNA is TGTGCCAGCAGTTTAGACGGTCTAGATTCACCCCTCCACTTT. Residues: CASSLDGLDSPLHF.

V gene TRBV5-4 combines with J gene TRBJ2-2; TRBD1 matches 7 bases. The CDR3 is 14 amino acids. J was trimmed by 15 bases and V by 4 bases; bases with no gene match: 15. From germline, CDR1 is SGHNT and CDR2 YYREEE (reference sequence). The chain's CDR3 is CASSIGTESARVFF. The CDR3 DNA reads as TGTGCCAGCAGCATCGGGACAGAATCGGCGAGGGTGTTTTTT.

The chain couples TRBV4-1 to TRBJ2-1, with 8 nucleotides matching TRBD2. The V segment lost 4 bases and the J segment 5 bases; nucleotides outside the gene matches: 7. The CDR3 loop spans 15 amino acids. CDR1 and CDR2 from the germline V gene are MGHRA and YSYEKL. CDR3 protein: CASSPHPLADNEQFF. CDR3 DNA sequence: TGCGCCAGCAGCCCCCATCCACTAGCGGACAATGAGCAGTTCTTC.

The table lists this clone with a count of one. The chain is built from TRBV6-6 and TRBJ2-5, with no clear D. The ends were cut back, 3 bases at V and 5 bases at J, with 19 bases in the middle. From germline, CDR1 is MNHNY and CDR2 SVGAGI (reference sequence). CDR3 size: 16 residues. The CDR3 spells CASSYIRPWALETQYF. The CDR3, as DNA: TGTGCCAGCAGTTATATACGTCCGTGGGCATTGGAGACCCAGTACTTC.

The chain joins TRBV7-8 to TRBJ2-1, with 8 positions matching TRBD2. CDR3 length: 16 amino acids. Germline CDR1 is SGHVS and CDR2 is FQNEAQ. The V and J ends lost 3 bases and 7 bases, in that order; junction bases with no gene match: 11. CDR3 in amino acids: CASSFGLGGGINEQFF. DNA for the CDR3: TGTGCCAGCAGCTTCGGTCTGGGCGGGGGGATAAATGAGCAGTTCTTC.

This sequence joins TRBV10-3 and TRBJ1-1; tentative D call: TRBD1 (5 bases). Trimming removed 2 bases from V and 5 bases from J, with 9 bases in between. The CDR3 has 13 amino acids. CDR1 and CDR2 (germline): ENHRY, SYGVKD. The CDR3 DNA follows: TGTGCCATCAGTGAGGGCAGGGTGACTGAAGCTTTCTTT. Its protein product is CAISEGRVTEAFF.

The chain joins TRBV27 to TRBJ1-2, with a weak D call TRBD1 (5 bases). The CDR3 length is 14 residues. The germline CDR1 and CDR2 sequences are MNHEY and SMNVEV (reference sequence). Trimming pared 8 bases from V and 3 bases from J, leaving 16 bases between. As DNA, the CDR3 is TGTGCCAGCGGTATCAGAGGACAACACTATGGCTACACCTTC. The encoded protein is CASGIRGQHYGYTF.

The chain has TRBV4-1 and TRBJ2-1, with 11 bases identical to TRBD2. CDR1 is MGHRA and CDR2 is YSYEKL in the germline V gene. CDR3 length: 17 amino acids. The V gene end was trimmed by 4 bases and the J gene end by 4 bases; junction bases not matched to a gene: 9. Here the CDR3 DNA reads TGCGCCAGCAGCCCTGGCCGGGCTAGCGGGAGGTACAATGAGCAGTTCTTC. This gives the protein CASSPGRASGRYNEQFF.

The rearrangement links TRBV11-2 to TRBJ2-3; weak D call: TRBD2 (6 bases). Per germline, CDR1 SGHAT and CDR2 FQNNGV. The CDR3 consists of 13 residues. Trimming shortened V by 9 bases and J by 0 bases, and 10 bases separated the two germline ends. CDR3 DNA: TGTGCCAGTCGGGGGACTAGCACAGATACGCAGTATTTT. Amino acid sequence: CASRGTSTDTQYF.

The rearrangement links TRBV7-2 to TRBJ2-7; TRBD2 might be the D (7 bases). CDR3 length equals 14 residues. Trimming removed 5 bases at V and 7 bases at J, with 18 bases between. Germline V gene data show CDR1 as SGHTA and CDR2 as FQGNSA. CDR3 residues: CASSLGGRGEEQYF. CDR3 nucleotides: TGTGCCAGCAGCCTCGGGGGGAGGGGGGAAGAGCAGTACTTC.

Only a few counts were recorded for this clone. The rearrangement links TRBV7-2 to TRBJ2-1; the match to TRBD2 covers 9 bases. The CDR3 contains 15 residues. CDR1 and CDR2 from the germline V gene are SGHTA and FQGNSA. J lost 6 bases, V lost 1 base, and 4 bases had no gene match. The DNA of the CDR3 is TGTGCCAGCAGCTTAGTTGGCGGGGGGGCCAATGAGCAGTTCTTC. Protein product: CASSLVGGGANEQFF.

The CDR3: CASSPGQGPNTEAFF. The CDR3 DNA reads as TGCGCCAGCAGCCCCGGACAGGGTCCGAACACTGAAGCTTTCTTT. J is TRBJ1-1 and V is TRBV4-1, with 8 bases identical to TRBD1. This CDR3 spans 15 amino acids. The V and J ends lost 4 bases and 1 base, in that order; junction bases with no gene match: 5. In germline, CDR1 is MGHRA, CDR2 YSYEKL.

The CDR3 DNA reads TGTGCCAGCAGCCGCCGACAGATCACAGATACGCAGTATTTT. Translation gives CASSRRQITDTQYF. This sequence joins TRBV7-6 and TRBJ2-3; D possibly corresponds to TRBD1 (5 bases). Trimming left V 5 bases short and J 2 bases short, with 11 bases between. The length of the CDR3 is 14 residues. Germline V gives CDR1 SGHVS, CDR2 FNYEAQ.

V is TRBV7-9 and J is TRBJ1-4, with TRBD1 matching 7 bases. From germline, CDR1 is SEHNR and CDR2 FQNEAQ (reference sequence). The trim removed 5 bases at V and 2 bases at J, leaving 14 bases unmatched. The CDR3 length is 18 residues. In DNA form, the CDR3 reads TGTGCCAGCAGCCCCAGTTTCACAGGGGATGGGACTAATGAAAAACTGTTTTTT. This gives the protein CASSPSFTGDGTNEKLFF.

The V call is TRBV5-8, the J call TRBJ1-2, with 8 bases matching TRBD1. Germline values: CDR1 SGHTS, CDR2 YDEGEE. J lost 4 bases, V lost 4 bases, and 12 bases had no gene match. The CDR3 spans 16 residues. The CDR3 nucleotides read TGTGCCAGCAGCCGTTTCCAGGGGGCGAGTGGCTATGGCTACACCTTC. Amino acid sequence: CASSRFQGASGYGYTF.

V and J are TRBV12-2 and TRBJ2-2; the table gives TRBD1 as D, unverified against the DNA. TRBV12-2 is designated a pseudogene. The CDR3 is 20 residues long. The DNA for the CDR3 is TGTGCAAGTCGCTTAGTATCGTTTCCGGACCGGGACATCCACACCGGGGAGCTGTTTTTT. Amino acid sequence: CASRLVSFPDRDIHTGELFF.